This T cell receptor beta chain originates from a study of OX40 agonist ivuxolimab in advanced cancers. Across the whole study: People who had prior anti-PD-1, anti-PD-L1 or anti-CTLA-4 therapy could take part, and under 45% had some. Points from the study as a whole: Doses of 0.1 to 3.0 mg/kg were accompanied by clonal expansion of CD4+ and CD8+ blood T cells by week 6.

Trimming cost V 4 bases and J 0 bases, with 11 bases left between them. CDR1 and CDR2 (germline): SGDLS, YYNGEE. The length of the CDR3 is 15 residues. Clones were sequenced by immunoSEQ multiplex PCR, and TCRdb holds only the in-frame ones, with some missing. The sample yields about 49,000 clones, roughly 85% seen once. Note on this clone: Its antigen is still unknown.

The TCR sequence derives from an adult with an advanced solid tumor such as melanoma, head and neck, liver or kidney cancer. The material sequenced was CD4+ or CD8+ T cells sorted from blood, taken in a trial of the OX40 agonist ivuxolimab. J is TRBJ2-4 and V is TRBV9; TRBD2 might be the D (6 bases). The CDR3 sequence: CASSPSGVAKNIQYF. DNA of the CDR3: TGTGCCAGCAGCCCTTCGGGGGTAGCCAAAAACATTCAGTACTTC.